This entry features one TCR beta chain sequence. The protocol was immunoSEQ multiplex PCR, while the TCRdb copy is restricted to in-frame clones and leaves out a portion. The sample has some 66,000 clones, roughly 80% seen once. The data stem from a study of OX40 agonist ivuxolimab in advanced cancers. People who had autoimmune disease history or systemic immunosuppression were excluded. CDR3 length: 14 residues. The V gene's germline CDR1 is MNHEY and CDR2 SVGAGI. V was clipped by 2 bases and J by 4 bases; unmatched bases: 4. The rearrangement uses TRBV6-5 and TRBJ2-5; 7 nucleotides align to TRBD2. This material consisted of CD4+ or CD8+ T cells sorted from blood, taken in a trial of the OX40 agonist ivuxolimab. This TCR was recovered from an adult with an advanced solid tumor such as melanoma, head and neck, liver or kidney cancer. The chain's CDR3 is CASSYVTSVETQYF. As DNA, the CDR3 is TGTGCCAGCAGTTACGTTACTAGCGTAGAGACCCAGTACTTC.